Sequencing of this TCR beta chain was carried out in a study of shared clonotypes between healthy human individuals. On the study more broadly: Donors had three CD4 naive, three CD4 memory, two CD8 naive and one CD8 memory plate apiece. General observations from the study: Only blood was sampled; tissue repertoires likely differ.

Clones were sequenced by immunoSEQ multiplex PCR, and TCRdb holds only the in-frame ones, with some missing. The table has about 1,900,000 clones, about 95% seen once. To note about this clone: Its antigen is not known.

Naive CD8 cells comprised CD45RO-negative, CCR7-positively selected cells, excluding terminally differentiated effector memory CD45RA+ cells. Caucasian adults residing in Nashville, Tennessee made up all the donors. Germline CDR1 SEHNR, CDR2 FQNEAQ (reference sequence). The V gene lost 8 bases and the J gene lost 1 base, with 17 bases spanning the gap. The length of the CDR3 is 15 residues. Sequenced: naive CD8+ T cells sorted from blood. The clonotype comes from a man between 18 and 29 years old in good health. The chain employs TRBV7-9 and TRBJ2-5; perhaps TRBD2 as D (6 bases). CDR3 loop: CASASGRGSQETQYF. CDR3 DNA: TGTGCCAGCGCGAGTGGGCGGGGTAGCCAAGAGACCCAGTACTTC. Complete variable domain (other parts from reference TRBV7-9 and TRBJ2-5): DTGVSQNPRHKITKRGQNVTFRCDPISEHNRLYWYRQTLGQGPEFLTYFQNEAQLEKSRLLSDRFSAERPKGSFSTLEIQRTEQGDSAMYLCASASGRGSQETQYFGPGTRLLVL.